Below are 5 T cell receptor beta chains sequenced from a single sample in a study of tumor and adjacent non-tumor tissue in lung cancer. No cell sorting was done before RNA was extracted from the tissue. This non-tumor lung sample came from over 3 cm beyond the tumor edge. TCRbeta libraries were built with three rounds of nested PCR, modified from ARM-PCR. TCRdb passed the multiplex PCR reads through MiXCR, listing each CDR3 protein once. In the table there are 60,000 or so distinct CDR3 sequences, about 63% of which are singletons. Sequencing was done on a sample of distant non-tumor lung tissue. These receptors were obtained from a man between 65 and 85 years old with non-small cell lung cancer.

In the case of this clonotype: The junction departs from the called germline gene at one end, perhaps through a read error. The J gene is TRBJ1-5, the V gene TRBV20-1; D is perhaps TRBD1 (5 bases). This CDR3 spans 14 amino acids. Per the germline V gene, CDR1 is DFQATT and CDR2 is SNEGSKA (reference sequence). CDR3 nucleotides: TGCAGTGCTAGAGTTCCCACAGGAGATCAGCCCCATCATTTT. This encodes CSARVPTGDQPHHF.

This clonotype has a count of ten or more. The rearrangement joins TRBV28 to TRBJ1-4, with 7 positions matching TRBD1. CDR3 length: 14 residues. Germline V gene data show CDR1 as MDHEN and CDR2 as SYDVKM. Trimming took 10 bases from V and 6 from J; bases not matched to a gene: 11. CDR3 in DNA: TGTGCCACCACCCCACAGGGGCGCGATGAAAAACTGTTTTTT. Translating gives CATTPQGRDEKLFF. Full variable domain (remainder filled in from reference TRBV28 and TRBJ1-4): DVKVTQSSRYLVKRTGEKVFLECVQDMDHENMFWYRQDPGLGLRLIYFSYDVKMKEKGDIPEGYSVSREKKERFSLILESASTNQTSMYLCATTPQGRDEKLFFGSGTQLSVL.

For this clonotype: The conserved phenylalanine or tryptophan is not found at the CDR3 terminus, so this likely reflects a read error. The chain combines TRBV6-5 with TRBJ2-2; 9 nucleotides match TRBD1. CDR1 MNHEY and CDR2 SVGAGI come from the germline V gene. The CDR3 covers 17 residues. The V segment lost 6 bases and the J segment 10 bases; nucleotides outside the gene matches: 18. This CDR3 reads CASRFSGTGMYAEELFS. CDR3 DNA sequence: TGTGCCAGCAGATTTTCCGGGACAGGGATGTACGCAGAGGAGCTGTTTTCT.

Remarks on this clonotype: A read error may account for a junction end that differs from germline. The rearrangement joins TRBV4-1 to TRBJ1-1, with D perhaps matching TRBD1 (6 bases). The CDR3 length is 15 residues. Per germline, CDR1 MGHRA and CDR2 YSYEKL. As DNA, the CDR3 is TGCGCCAGTAGCCAAGGGGGGAACAGGGACACTGAAGTTTTCTTT. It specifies CASSQGGNRDTEVFF.

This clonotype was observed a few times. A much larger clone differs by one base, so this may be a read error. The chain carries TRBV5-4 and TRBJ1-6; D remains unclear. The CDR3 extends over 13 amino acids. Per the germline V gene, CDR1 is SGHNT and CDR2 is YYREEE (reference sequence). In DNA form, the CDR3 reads TGTGTCAGCAGCCGAGGACGAAATTCACCCCTCCACTTT. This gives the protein CVSSRGRNSPLHF.